These 12 T cell receptor beta chains were all obtained from the same sample, sequenced in a study of cytomegalovirus exposure and HLA in healthy donors. Clones were read by immunoSEQ multiplex PCR, and TCRdb kept only the in-frame ones, dropping some. The sample contains approximately 300,000 clones, 80% to 90% of which appear only once. The material sequenced was PBMCs. The receptors here all came from a woman aged 18-29 years in good health and CMV-seronegative.

This clone showed up just once. The CDR3 sequence: CASSPGQGAEQYF. The CDR3 DNA sequence: TGTGCCAGCAGCCCGGGACAGGGAGCCGAGCAGTACTTC. This chain connects TRBV7-2 to TRBJ2-7; TRBD1 matches at 9 bases. CDR3 length: 13 residues. The J segment lost 6 bases and the V segment lost 5 bases, leaving 5 bases of the junction unmatched. The germline gives CDR1 SGHTA, CDR2 FQGNSA.

The chain's CDR3 is CASKPGTAFGYTF. As DNA, the CDR3 is TGTGCCAGCAAGCCGGGGACAGCATTTGGCTACACCTTC. The genes are TRBV7-9 and TRBJ1-2; 7 positions agree with TRBD1. V lost 7 bases to trimming and J lost 7 bases; unmatched junction nucleotides: 9. Per germline, CDR1 SEHNR and CDR2 FQNEAQ (reference sequence). The length of the CDR3 is 13 residues.

The chain combines TRBV5-1 with TRBJ2-7; 8 nucleotides align to TRBD2. Germline V gives CDR1 SGHRS, CDR2 YFSETQ. Losses at the gene ends were 3 bases for V and 9 bases for J; bases not matched to a gene: 8. The CDR3 extends over 13 amino acids. The CDR3 is CASSSGLGGPQYF. The CDR3 bases are TGCGCCAGCAGCTCGGGACTAGGAGGACCGCAGTACTTC.

V and J are TRBV25-1 and TRBJ2-7; 7 bases match TRBD1. CDR3 size: 15 residues. With V trimmed by 4 bases and J by 1 base, 7 bases remained unmatched. The germline gives CDR1 MGHDK, CDR2 SYGVNS. In nucleotides, the CDR3 is TGTGCCAGCAGTGTACAGGGGTTGGGATCCTACGAGCAGTACTTC. Its protein product is CASSVQGLGSYEQYF.

This clone was observed a single time. The rearrangement links TRBV11-2 to TRBJ2-7, with 7 nucleotides matching TRBD2. The CDR3 spans 13 residues. CDR1 SGHAT and CDR2 FQNNGV come from the germline V gene. V dropped 5 bases and J dropped 6; count of bases not matched to a gene: 7. DNA for the CDR3: TGTGCCAGCAGCGCACCGGGGGGTCTCGAGCAGTACTTC. This gives the protein CASSAPGGLEQYF.

The J gene is TRBJ2-2, the V gene TRBV14; possibly TRBD1 for D (6 bases). Germline V gene sequence: CDR1 SGHDN, CDR2 FVKESK. V dropped 6 bases and J dropped 1 base, with 9 bases sitting between them. There are 14 residues in the CDR3. CDR3 DNA: TGTGCCAGCAGAGGACAGAGGAACACCGGGGAGCTGTTTTTT. Its protein is CASRGQRNTGELFF.

The rearrangement uses TRBV2 and TRBJ2-1; D not certain. Trimming took 4 bases from V and 9 from J, leaving 13 bases between them. Germline lookup yields CDR1 SNHLY and CDR2 FYNNEI. The CDR3 covers 13 residues. The CDR3 loop is CASSALFDSEQFF. DNA for the CDR3: TGTGCCAGCAGTGCCCTTTTTGATAGTGAGCAGTTCTTC.

V usage is TRBV15 and J usage is TRBJ2-7; 7 nucleotides agree with TRBD2. This CDR3 has 14 amino acids. After removal of 0 bases from V and 3 bases from J, the junction contained 2 bases not matched to a gene. CDR1 and CDR2 (germline): LNHNV, YYDKDF (reference sequence). The CDR3 DNA reads TGTGCCACCAGCAGAGATCGCGGGAGCTACGAGCAGTACTTC. It translates to CATSRDRGSYEQYF. Full variable domain (outside the CDR3, taken from reference TRBV15 and TRBJ2-7): DAMVIQNPRYQVTQFGKPVTLSCSQTLNHNVMYWYQQKSSQAPKLLFHYYDKDFNNEADTPDNFQSRRPNTSFCFLDIRSPGLGDTAMYLCATSRDRGSYEQYFGPGTRLTVT.

The J gene is TRBJ2-2, the V gene TRBV2; TRBD2 matches at 9 bases. Trimming at V came to 2 bases and at J to 0 bases, leaving 1 base not matched to a gene. The CDR3 extends over 16 amino acids. The germline CDR1 and CDR2 sequences are SNHLY and FYNNEI. CDR3 residues: CASSELAGPNTGELFF. CDR3 coding DNA: TGTGCCAGCAGTGAACTAGCGGGACCGAACACCGGGGAGCTGTTTTTT.

The chain recombines TRBV19 with TRBJ2-1; tentative D call: TRBD1 (6 bases). V lost 7 bases, J lost 4 bases, and 11 bases lay in between. CDR3 size: 13 residues. CDR1 is LNHDA, CDR2 SQIVND, per germline (reference sequence). CDR3 amino acids: CASIHRDYNEQFF. The CDR3 coding sequence is TGTGCCAGTATCCACAGGGATTACAATGAGCAGTTCTTC. The full variable domain, in which reference TRBV19 and TRBJ2-1 provide the parts outside the CDR3, is DGGITQSPKYLFRKEGQNVTLSCEQNLNHDAMYWYRQDPGQGLRLIYYSQIVNDFQKGDIAEGYSVSREKKESFPLTVTSAQKNPTAFYLCASIHRDYNEQFFGPGTRLTVL.

V gene TRBV11-2 combines with J gene TRBJ1-2; unclear D gene. CDR3 length: 15 amino acids. Between the trimmed V and J ends, which lost 5 bases and 2 bases, there was a span of 15 bases. In germline, CDR1 is SGHAT, CDR2 FQNNGV. The CDR3 coding sequence is TGTGCCAGCAGCCCGCGGACGGCGGGAAACTATGGCTACACCTTC. Translation gives CASSPRTAGNYGYTF.

V and J are TRBV13 and TRBJ2-7; 9 positions agree with TRBD1. Per germline, CDR1 PRHDT and CDR2 FYEKMQ (reference sequence). The CDR3 has 15 amino acids. The V segment lost 3 bases and the J segment 4 bases; nucleotides outside the gene matches: 7. The CDR3 DNA reads TGTGCCAGCAGCTTTAACAGGGGGCGCGGTTACGAGCAGTACTTC. Translation gives CASSFNRGRGYEQYF.